These T cell receptor beta chains were read from a single sample in a study of T cells in Graves' hyperthyroidism and ophthalmopathy. TCRdb re-analysed the multiplex PCR reads in MiXCR, keeping a single row per CDR3 protein. The sample gives about 270,000 distinct CDR3 sequences, 25% to 30% of which show up once; around 28% is in the top ten. Sample: blood. These receptors all come from a man aged 40-55 years with Graves' hyperthyroidism that later progressed to Graves' ophthalmopathy. Both conserved end residues are part of each CDR3. Only some rows state a clone size, as once, few, many or a class for expanded clones.

clone_size	v_call	j_call	cdr3_aa
many	TRBV3-1	TRBJ1-2	CASSQDLAGNYGYTF
many	TRBV29-1	TRBJ2-7	CSVARGASYEQYF
many	TRBV5-4	TRBJ1-1	CASSPTDHPNTEAFF
-	TRBV7-7	TRBJ1-2	CASTPTGIYGYTF
-	TRBV6-1	TRBJ1-5	CASSAGGHQPQHF
many	TRBV2	TRBJ2-5	CASSEDSWETQYF
few	TRBV5-1	TRBJ1-2	CASYRPGTKTTNYGYTF
many	TRBV6-1	TRBJ2-5	CASSPQGAGPQETQYF
many	TRBV2	TRBJ2-2	CASSEVADTPTGELFF
many	TRBV10-1	TRBJ2-2	CASRGTSTGELFF
many	TRBV19	TRBJ2-7	CASSTGLDYEQYF
few	TRBV20-1	TRBJ1-2	CSASLGPLYGYTF
many	TRBV28	TRBJ1-2	CASSLIRLGVNGYTF
many	TRBV4-1	TRBJ2-2	CASSQARSGSGELFF
many	TRBV5-6	TRBJ1-3	CASSRTLSGNTIYF
many	TRBV7-9	TRBJ1-2	CASSLAVWRGYTF
many	TRBV11-3	TRBJ2-2	CASSPGDSGAGELFF
-	TRBV9	TRBJ2-7	CASSVSGRTYEQYF
many	TRBV24-1	TRBJ2-7	CATSDSDRDEQYF
many	TRBV6-5	TRBJ2-7	CASSYSGQGGYEQYF
many	TRBV6-4	TRBJ1-5	CASSDSRRAHQPQHF
many	TRBV2	TRBJ2-7	CASSNNRPSEQYF
many	TRBV9	TRBJ1-5	CASSVAGWADSNQPQHF
many	TRBV20-1	TRBJ1-3	CSARGTEGNTIYF
-	TRBV12-3/TRBV12-4	TRBJ2-5	CASSRLAGDMETQYF
many	TRBV7-6	TRBJ2-7	CASSQAGAYEQYF
many	TRBV28	TRBJ2-7	CASSPRLGSPYEQYF
many	TRBV30	TRBJ2-7	CAWRTARASYEQYF
-	TRBV24-1	TRBJ2-5	CATSDSGTTTIGTQYF
-	TRBV5-1	TRBJ1-3	CASSFQGAAGSGNTIYF
-	TRBV18	TRBJ1-1	CASSPPDQPVAFF
-	TRBV6-5	TRBJ2-7	CARSYSGTAYEQYF
-	TRBV7-8	TRBJ1-1	CASSSGPGTGEAFF
many	TRBV6-2/TRBV6-3	TRBJ2-7	CASSPDGTYEQYF
-	TRBV6-1	TRBJ1-1	CASNENRQGRGNTEAFF
many	TRBV5-1	TRBJ1-2	CASSLPSETNYGYTF
many	TRBV19	TRBJ2-7	CATKVTGAPYEQYF
many	TRBV4-1	TRBJ2-7	CASSQDYRGHEQYF
few	TRBV6-4	TRBJ2-5	CASKKGLAGLETQYF
-	TRBV6-5	TRBJ1-6	CASSYSGQGASSYNSPLHF
many	TRBV10-3	TRBJ1-5	CAISESSNQPQHF